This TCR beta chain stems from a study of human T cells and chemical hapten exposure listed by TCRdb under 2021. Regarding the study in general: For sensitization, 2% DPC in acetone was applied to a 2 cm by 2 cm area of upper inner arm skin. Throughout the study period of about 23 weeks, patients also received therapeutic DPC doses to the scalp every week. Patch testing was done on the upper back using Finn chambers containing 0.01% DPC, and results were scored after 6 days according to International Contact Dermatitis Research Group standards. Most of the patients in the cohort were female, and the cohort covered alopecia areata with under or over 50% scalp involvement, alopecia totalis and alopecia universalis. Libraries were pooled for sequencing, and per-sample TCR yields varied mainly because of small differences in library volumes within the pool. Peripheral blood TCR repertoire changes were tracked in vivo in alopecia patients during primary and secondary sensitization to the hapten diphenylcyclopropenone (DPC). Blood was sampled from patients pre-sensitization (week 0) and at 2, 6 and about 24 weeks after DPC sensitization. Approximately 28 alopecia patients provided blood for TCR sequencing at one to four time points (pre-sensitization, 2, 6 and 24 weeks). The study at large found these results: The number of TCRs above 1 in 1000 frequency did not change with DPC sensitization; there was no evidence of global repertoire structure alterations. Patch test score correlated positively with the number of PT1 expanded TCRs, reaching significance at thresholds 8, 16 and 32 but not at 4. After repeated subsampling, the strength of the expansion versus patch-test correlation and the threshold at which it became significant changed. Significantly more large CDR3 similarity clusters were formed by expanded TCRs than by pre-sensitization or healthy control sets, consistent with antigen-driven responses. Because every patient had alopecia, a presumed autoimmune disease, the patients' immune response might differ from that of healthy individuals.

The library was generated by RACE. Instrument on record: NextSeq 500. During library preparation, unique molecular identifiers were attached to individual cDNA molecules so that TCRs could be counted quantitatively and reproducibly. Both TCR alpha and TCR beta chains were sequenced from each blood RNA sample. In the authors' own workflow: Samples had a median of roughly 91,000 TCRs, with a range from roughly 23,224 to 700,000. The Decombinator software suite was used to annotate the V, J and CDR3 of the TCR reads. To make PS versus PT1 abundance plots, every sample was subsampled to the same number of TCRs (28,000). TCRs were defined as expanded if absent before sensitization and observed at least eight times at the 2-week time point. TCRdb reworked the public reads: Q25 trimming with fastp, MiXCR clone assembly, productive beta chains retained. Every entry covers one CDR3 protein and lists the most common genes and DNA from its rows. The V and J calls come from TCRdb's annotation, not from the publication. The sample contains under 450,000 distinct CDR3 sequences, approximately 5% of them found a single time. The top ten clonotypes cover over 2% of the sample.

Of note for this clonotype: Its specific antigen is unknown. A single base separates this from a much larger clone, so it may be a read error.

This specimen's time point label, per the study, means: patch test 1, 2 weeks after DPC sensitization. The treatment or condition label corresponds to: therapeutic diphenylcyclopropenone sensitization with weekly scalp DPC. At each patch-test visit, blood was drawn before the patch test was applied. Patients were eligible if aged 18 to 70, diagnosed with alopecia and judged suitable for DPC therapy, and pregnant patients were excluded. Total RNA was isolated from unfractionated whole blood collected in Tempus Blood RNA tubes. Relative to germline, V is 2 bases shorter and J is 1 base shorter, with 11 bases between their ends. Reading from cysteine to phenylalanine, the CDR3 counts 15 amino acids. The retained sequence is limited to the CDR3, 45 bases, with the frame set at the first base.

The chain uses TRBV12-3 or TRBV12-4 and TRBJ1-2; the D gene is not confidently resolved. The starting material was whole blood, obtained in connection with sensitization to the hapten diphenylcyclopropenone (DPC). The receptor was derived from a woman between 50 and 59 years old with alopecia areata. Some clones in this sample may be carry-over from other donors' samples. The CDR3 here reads CASSLLGWGNYGYTF. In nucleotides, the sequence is TGTGCCAGCAGTTTACTGGGATGGGGTAACTATGGCTACACCTTC.